This record concerns one T cell receptor beta chain sequence. Cohort placement rested on clinical history that participants reported themselves. Exposed enrollees had met someone with a PCR-confirmed or clinician-diagnosed COVID-19 case at some point within the 2 weeks before study entry. This CDR3 region has 16 residues. Per germline, CDR1 SGHTA and CDR2 FQGNSA. Trimming cost V 5 bases and J 3 bases; bases outside gene matches: 8. This entry belongs to a study of blood T cell repertoires in COVID-19. Study-wide context: Sites across the United States, Italy and Spain contributed samples from acute and convalescent COVID-19.

TCRdb keeps only in-frame clones here, not all; method: immunoSEQ multiplex PCR. The data show hundreds of thousands of clones, 85% seen once. The chain carries TRBV7-2 and TRBJ1-5; TRBD1 matches 9 bases. Material for sequencing was PBMCs or T cells enriched from blood (not recorded which). The sequence came from a woman between 25 and 40 years old who had been exposed to COVID-19. CDR3 region: CASSPQTGGHNQPQHF. The CDR3 DNA is TGTGCCAGCAGCCCCCAGACAGGGGGTCACAATCAGCCCCAGCATTTT.